This TCR beta chain is from a study of Ad26.COV2.S vaccination and SARS-CoV-2 variants. For the study at large: The authors gave Ad26.COV2.S intramuscularly, either once or twice 56 days apart. Findings and limits, study-wide: It was reported that spike-specific CD8+ and CD4+ T cell responses were substantially broad after vaccination.

As concerns this clone: Antigen: not known.

TCRdb keeps only in-frame clones here, not all; method: immunoSEQ multiplex PCR. Counted here are hundreds of thousands of clones, less than 90% occurring once; the ten biggest clones make up approximately 11%. The treatment is: around 19 received Ad26.COV2.S at low or high dose, single or two shots; about 5 received placebo; per-sample allocation not given. On day 63 after the first injection, vaccine and placebo recipients gave samples. Germline V CDR1 and CDR2: MNHEY, SVGEGT. Germline trimming cut 6 bases from V and 7 bases from J; bases unmatched to any gene: 20. The CDR3 is 18 residues long. The sequences come from peripheral blood, collected in a trial of Ad26.COV2.S vaccine versus placebo. This TCR was sampled from a person between 18 and 65 years old who received the Ad26.COV2.S COVID-19 vaccine or a placebo. The chain carries TRBV6-2 or TRBV6-3 and TRBJ2-1; 8 positions match TRBD2. CDR3: CASSRGRPVPGLVNEQFF. The CDR3 DNA sequence: TGTGCCAGCAGCCGAGGAAGGCCTGTACCGGGACTAGTAAATGAGCAGTTCTTC.